One T cell receptor beta chain is described in this entry. Sequencing used immunoSEQ multiplex PCR; TCRdb keeps in-frame clones, though not all of them. Found here are 35,000 to 50,000 clones, 89% of them singletons; the top ten hold over 1%. The sample is drawn from a study of T cell changes during pregnancy in multiple sclerosis. The TCR originated in a female donor with multiple sclerosis, enrolled in a pregnancy study. The material was CD4+ T cells from peripheral blood mononuclear cells, obtained after pregnancy.

The CDR3 loop is CASSLEAGGQGEQFF. The CDR3 DNA reads as TGTGCCAGCAGCTTAGAAGCGGGAGGGCAGGGTGAGCAGTTCTTC. The chain joins TRBV7-2 to TRBJ2-1, with 10 bases lining up with TRBD2. Germline CDR1 reads SGHTA; CDR2 reads FQGNSA. CDR3 length: 15 amino acids. V shed 1 base, J shed 9 bases, and the junction held 6 bases outside the gene matches.